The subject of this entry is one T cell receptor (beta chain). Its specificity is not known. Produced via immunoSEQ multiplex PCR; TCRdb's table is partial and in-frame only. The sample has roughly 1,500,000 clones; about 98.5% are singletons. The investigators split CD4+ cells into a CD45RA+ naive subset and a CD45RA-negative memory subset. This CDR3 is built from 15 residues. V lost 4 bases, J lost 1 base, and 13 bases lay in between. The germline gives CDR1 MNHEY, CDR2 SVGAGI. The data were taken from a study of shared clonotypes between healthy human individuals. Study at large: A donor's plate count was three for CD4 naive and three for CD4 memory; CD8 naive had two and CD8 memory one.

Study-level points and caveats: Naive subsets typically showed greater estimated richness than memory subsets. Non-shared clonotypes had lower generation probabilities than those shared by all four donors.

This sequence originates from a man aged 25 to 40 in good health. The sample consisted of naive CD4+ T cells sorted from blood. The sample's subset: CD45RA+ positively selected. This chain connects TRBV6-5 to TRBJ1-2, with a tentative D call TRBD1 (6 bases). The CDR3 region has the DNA TGTGCCAGCAGTTTAGGGGGGGTCGGTAACTATGGCTACACCTTC. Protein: CASSLGGVGNYGYTF.